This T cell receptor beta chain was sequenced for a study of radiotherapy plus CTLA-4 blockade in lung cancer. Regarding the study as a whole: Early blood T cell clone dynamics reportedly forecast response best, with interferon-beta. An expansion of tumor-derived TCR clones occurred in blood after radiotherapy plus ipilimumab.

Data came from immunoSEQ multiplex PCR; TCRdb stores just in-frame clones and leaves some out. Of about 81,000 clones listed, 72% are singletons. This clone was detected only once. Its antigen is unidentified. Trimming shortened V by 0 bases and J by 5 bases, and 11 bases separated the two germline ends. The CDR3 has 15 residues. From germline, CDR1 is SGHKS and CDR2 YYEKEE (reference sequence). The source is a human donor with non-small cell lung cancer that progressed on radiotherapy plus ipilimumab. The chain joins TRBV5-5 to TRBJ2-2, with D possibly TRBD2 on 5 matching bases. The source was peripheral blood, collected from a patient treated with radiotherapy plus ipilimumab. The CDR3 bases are TGTGCCAGCAGCTTGGTAGTTAGAGGGACCGGGGAGCTGTTTTTT. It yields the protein CASSLVVRGTGELFF.